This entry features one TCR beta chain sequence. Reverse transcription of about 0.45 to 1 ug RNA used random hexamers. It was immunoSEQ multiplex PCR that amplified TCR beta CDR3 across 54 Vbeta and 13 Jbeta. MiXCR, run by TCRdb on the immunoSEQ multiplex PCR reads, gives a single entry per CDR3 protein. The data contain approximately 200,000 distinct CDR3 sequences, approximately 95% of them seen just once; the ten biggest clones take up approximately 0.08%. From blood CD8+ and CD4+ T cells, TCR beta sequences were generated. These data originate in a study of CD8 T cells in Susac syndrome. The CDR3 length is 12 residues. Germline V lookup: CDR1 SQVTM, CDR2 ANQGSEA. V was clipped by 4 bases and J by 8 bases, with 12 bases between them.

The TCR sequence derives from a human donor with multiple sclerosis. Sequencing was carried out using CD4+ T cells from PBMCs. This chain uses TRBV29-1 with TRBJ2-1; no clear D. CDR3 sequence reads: CSVAESRDEQFF. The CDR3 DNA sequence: TGCAGCGTTGCCGAATCCCGAGATGAGCAGTTCTTC.